Listed below are T cell receptor beta chains from one sample, sequenced in a study of T cells in Graves' hyperthyroidism and ophthalmopathy. From the multiplex PCR reads, TCRdb called clonotypes with MiXCR, one entry per CDR3 protein. The data show about 710,000 distinct CDR3 sequences, about a sixth seen once. Source material: blood. Receptors were obtained from a man younger than 30 with Graves' hyperthyroidism. Each CDR3 is given with its conserved first and last residue. The D gene is left open where the match is weak. Not every row has a clone size; where given, it reads once, few, many or a size class.

D gene: NA; V gene: TRBV19; clone size: NA; J gene: TRBJ1-5; CDR3 protein: CASSILGADNQPQHF; CDR3 DNA: TGTGCCAGTAGTATCCTGGGGGCCGACAATCAGCCCCAGCATTTT
D gene: TRBD1; V gene: TRBV10-3; clone size: NA; J gene: TRBJ2-1; CDR3 protein: CAIRATGTGGNEQFF; CDR3 DNA: TGTGCCATCAGGGCCACCGGGACAGGGGGCAATGAGCAGTTCTTC
D gene: TRBD1; V gene: TRBV7-6; clone size: once; J gene: TRBJ2-5; CDR3 protein: CASSHRDRSEETQYF; CDR3 DNA: TGTGCCAGCAGCCACCGGGACAGGAGTGAAGAGACCCAGTACTTC
D gene: TRBD2; V gene: TRBV5-1; clone size: few; J gene: TRBJ2-3; CDR3 protein: CASSQTSGSSTDTQYF; CDR3 DNA: TGCGCCAGCAGCCAGACTAGCGGGTCTAGCACAGATACGCAGTATTTT
D gene: NA; V gene: TRBV2; clone size: NA; J gene: TRBJ2-1; CDR3 protein: CASMLDSSSYNEQFF; CDR3 DNA: TGTGCCAGCATGTTGGACTCCTCCTCCTACAATGAGCAGTTCTTC
D gene: NA; V gene: TRBV28; clone size: few; J gene: TRBJ2-1; CDR3 protein: CASSSPGNVQFF; CDR3 DNA: TGTGCCAGCAGCTCCCCTGGAAATGTGCAGTTCTTC
D gene: NA; V gene: TRBV6-1; clone size: many; J gene: TRBJ2-7; CDR3 protein: CASSRRTPVDDEQYF; CDR3 DNA: TGTGCCAGCAGCCGTCGGACACCCGTCGACGACGAGCAGTACTTC
D gene: NA; V gene: TRBV12-3/TRBV12-4; clone size: NA; J gene: TRBJ1-5; CDR3 protein: CASSPRTVNQPQHF; CDR3 DNA: TGTGCCAGCAGTCCCCGGACAGTGAATCAGCCCCAGCATTTT
D gene: TRBD1; V gene: TRBV7-8; clone size: many; J gene: TRBJ2-7; CDR3 protein: CASRPMDRDNEQYF; CDR3 DNA: TGTGCCAGCAGACCCATGGACAGGGACAACGAGCAGTACTTC
D gene: TRBD1; V gene: TRBV6-5; clone size: NA; J gene: TRBJ2-2; CDR3 protein: CASSYRLPLTGEMLFTGELFF; CDR3 DNA: TGTGCCAGCAGTTACCGACTACCACTGACAGGGGAAATGTTATTCACCGGGGAGCTGTTTTTT
D gene: NA; V gene: TRBV12-3/TRBV12-4; clone size: NA; J gene: TRBJ1-5; CDR3 protein: CASSFVWHQPQHF; CDR3 DNA: TGTGCCAGCAGTTTTGTCTGGCATCAGCCCCAGCATTTT
D gene: TRBD1; V gene: TRBV19; clone size: few; J gene: TRBJ1-5; CDR3 protein: CASKVVGTGPNQPQHF; CDR3 DNA: TGTGCCAGTAAAGTAGTAGGGACAGGCCCCAATCAGCCCCAGCATTTT
D gene: TRBD1; V gene: TRBV7-7; clone size: NA; J gene: TRBJ2-7; CDR3 protein: CASSRGTGSVDEQYF; CDR3 DNA: TGTGCCAGCAGTCGGGGGACAGGGAGTGTAGACGAGCAGTACTTC
D gene: NA; V gene: TRBV6-2/TRBV6-3; clone size: few; J gene: TRBJ1-2; CDR3 protein: CASVDVNYGYTF; CDR3 DNA: TGTGCCAGCGTAGACGTTAACTATGGCTACACCTTC
D gene: NA; V gene: TRBV7-9; clone size: few; J gene: TRBJ1-5; CDR3 protein: CASSSYRDNQPQHF; CDR3 DNA: TGTGCCAGCAGCTCTTACCGGGACAATCAGCCCCAGCATTTT
D gene: NA; V gene: TRBV18; clone size: many; J gene: TRBJ2-4; CDR3 protein: CASSPPIAGLAKNIQYF; CDR3 DNA: TGTGCCAGCTCACCACCGATTGCGGGGTTAGCCAAAAACATTCAGTACTTC
D gene: NA; V gene: TRBV28; clone size: few; J gene: TRBJ1-1; CDR3 protein: CASSLNTPNTEAFF; CDR3 DNA: TGTGCCAGCAGTTTGAACACCCCGAACACTGAAGCTTTCTTT
D gene: TRBD2; V gene: TRBV6-1; clone size: NA; J gene: TRBJ2-1; CDR3 protein: CASRVGTSFHEQFF; CDR3 DNA: TGTGCCAGCAGAGTAGGGACTAGCTTTCATGAGCAGTTCTTC
D gene: TRBD1; V gene: TRBV19; clone size: once; J gene: TRBJ2-2; CDR3 protein: CASSIRTGVATGELFF; CDR3 DNA: TGTGCCAGTAGTATAAGGACAGGGGTGGCCACCGGGGAGCTGTTTTTT
D gene: NA; V gene: TRBV7-8; clone size: many; J gene: TRBJ2-3; CDR3 protein: CASSLDREQTQYF; CDR3 DNA: TGTGCCAGCAGCTTAGACAGGGAACAAACGCAGTATTTT
D gene: NA; V gene: TRBV29-1; clone size: few; J gene: TRBJ1-1; CDR3 protein: CSAWDGYTEAFF; CDR3 DNA: TGCAGCGCCTGGGACGGCTACACTGAAGCTTTCTTT
D gene: TRBD2; V gene: TRBV2; clone size: NA; J gene: TRBJ2-5; CDR3 protein: CASSDTSGRGETQYF; CDR3 DNA: TGTGCCAGCAGTGACACTAGCGGGAGGGGAGAGACCCAGTACTTC
D gene: NA; V gene: TRBV9; clone size: NA; J gene: TRBJ2-3; CDR3 protein: CASSVEGQGPDTQYF; CDR3 DNA: TGTGCCAGCAGCGTAGAGGGGCAAGGGCCAGATACGCAGTATTTT
D gene: NA; V gene: TRBV5-6; clone size: many; J gene: TRBJ1-1; CDR3 protein: CASSLGPLPGYTEAFF; CDR3 DNA: TGTGCCAGCAGCTTGGGTCCTCTACCGGGGTACACTGAAGCTTTCTTT
D gene: TRBD2; V gene: TRBV6-1; clone size: NA; J gene: TRBJ2-2; CDR3 protein: CASSEPSGRASTGELFF; CDR3 DNA: TGTGCCAGCAGTGAGCCTAGCGGGAGGGCCTCGACCGGGGAGCTGTTTTTT
D gene: TRBD1; V gene: TRBV29-1; clone size: few; J gene: TRBJ2-5; CDR3 protein: CSVRTGPGETQYF; CDR3 DNA: TGCAGCGTTCGGACAGGTCCAGGAGAGACCCAGTACTTC
D gene: TRBD1; V gene: TRBV28; clone size: NA; J gene: TRBJ2-5; CDR3 protein: CASSKDRDYQETQYF; CDR3 DNA: TGTGCCAGCAGTAAGGACAGGGACTACCAAGAGACCCAGTACTTC
D gene: NA; V gene: TRBV7-9; clone size: few; J gene: TRBJ1-5; CDR3 protein: CASSSYGGQPQHF; CDR3 DNA: TGTGCCAGCAGCTCATATGGGGGTCAGCCCCAGCATTTT
D gene: TRBD1; V gene: TRBV12-3/TRBV12-4; clone size: few; J gene: TRBJ1-3; CDR3 protein: CASSSSDRTGNTIYF; CDR3 DNA: TGTGCCAGCAGTTCCTCGGACAGGACTGGAAACACCATATATTTT
D gene: TRBD1; V gene: TRBV15; clone size: few; J gene: TRBJ1-1; CDR3 protein: CATSSAGGAGNTEAFF; CDR3 DNA: TGTGCCACCAGCAGCGCAGGGGGCGCGGGAAACACTGAAGCTTTCTTT
D gene: NA; V gene: TRBV28; clone size: many; J gene: TRBJ1-1; CDR3 protein: CASSLGGVGSTEAFF; CDR3 DNA: TGTGCCAGCAGTTTGGGGGGGGTGGGAAGCACTGAAGCTTTCTTT
D gene: NA; V gene: TRBV4-3; clone size: few; J gene: TRBJ2-1; CDR3 protein: CASRTTRAEQFF; CDR3 DNA: TGCGCCAGCAGAACCACTAGAGCTGAGCAGTTCTTC
D gene: NA; V gene: TRBV10-3; clone size: many; J gene: TRBJ2-1; CDR3 protein: CAISDPPGSRTYNEQFF; CDR3 DNA: TGTGCCATCAGTGACCCACCTGGAAGCCGAACCTACAATGAGCAGTTCTTC
D gene: TRBD2; V gene: TRBV12-3/TRBV12-4; clone size: few; J gene: TRBJ2-1; CDR3 protein: CASSPPPILGSGRAREQFF; CDR3 DNA: TGTGCCAGCAGCCCCCCCCCAATCCTAGGTAGCGGGAGGGCCCGAGAGCAGTTCTTC
D gene: NA; V gene: TRBV3-1; clone size: many; J gene: TRBJ2-1; CDR3 protein: CASSQAWEAVAYNEQFF; CDR3 DNA: TGTGCCAGCAGCCAAGCGTGGGAAGCTGTTGCCTACAATGAGCAGTTCTTC
D gene: NA; V gene: TRBV29-1; clone size: NA; J gene: TRBJ1-3; CDR3 protein: CSVESSVTTGNTIYF; CDR3 DNA: TGCAGCGTTGAATCTTCTGTCACCACTGGAAACACCATATATTTT
D gene: NA; V gene: TRBV12-3/TRBV12-4; clone size: many; J gene: TRBJ2-1; CDR3 protein: CASSRGSEQFF; CDR3 DNA: TGTGCCAGCAGCCGTGGGAGTGAGCAGTTCTTC
D gene: NA; V gene: TRBV20-1; clone size: few; J gene: TRBJ1-6; CDR3 protein: CSARAGKDSPLHF; CDR3 DNA: TGCAGTGCTAGGGCAGGGAAGGATTCACCCCTCCACTTT
D gene: NA; V gene: TRBV7-2; clone size: NA; J gene: TRBJ1-5; CDR3 protein: CASSLVSNQPEHF; CDR3 DNA: TGTGCCAGCAGCTTAGTAAGCAATCAGCCCGAGCATTTT
D gene: NA; V gene: TRBV27; clone size: few; J gene: TRBJ1-1; CDR3 protein: CASSLSGINTEAFF; CDR3 DNA: TGTGCCAGCAGTTTATCGGGCATTAACACTGAAGCTTTCTTT
D gene: TRBD2; V gene: TRBV28; clone size: NA; J gene: TRBJ2-7; CDR3 protein: CASSSYLAGIDEQYF; CDR3 DNA: TGTGCCAGCAGCTCTTACCTAGCGGGAATAGACGAGCAGTACTTC
D gene: NA; V gene: TRBV7-2; clone size: many; J gene: TRBJ1-6; CDR3 protein: CASTLDRNSPLHF; CDR3 DNA: TGTGCCAGCACCTTAGACCGTAATTCACCCCTCCACTTT
D gene: NA; V gene: TRBV19; clone size: NA; J gene: TRBJ2-1; CDR3 protein: CASAHEPLNNEQFF; CDR3 DNA: TGTGCCAGTGCCCATGAGCCCCTCAACAATGAGCAGTTCTTC
D gene: NA; V gene: TRBV4-3; clone size: NA; J gene: TRBJ2-1; CDR3 protein: CASSQDKRGYNEQFF; CDR3 DNA: TGCGCCAGCAGCCAAGATAAACGCGGGTACAATGAGCAGTTCTTC
D gene: NA; V gene: TRBV2; clone size: NA; J gene: TRBJ2-2; CDR3 protein: CATPQVAGGTGELFF; CDR3 DNA: TGTGCCACCCCCCAAGTAGCAGGGGGGACCGGGGAGCTGTTTTTT
D gene: NA; V gene: TRBV12-3/TRBV12-4; clone size: many; J gene: TRBJ2-1; CDR3 protein: CASSESYEQFF; CDR3 DNA: TGTGCCAGCAGCGAATCCTATGAGCAGTTCTTC
D gene: NA; V gene: TRBV7-9; clone size: few; J gene: TRBJ2-1; CDR3 protein: CASSPPLGRNEQFF; CDR3 DNA: TGTGCCAGCAGCCCGCCGCTAGGGAGAAATGAGCAGTTCTTC